Only a few counts were recorded for the clone carrying this TCR beta chain. This sample was included in a study of identical twins. Germline V gives CDR1 SGHKS, CDR2 YYEKEE (reference sequence). The V and J ends lost 4 bases and 0 bases respectively, with 7 bases between them. The CDR3 spans 14 residues. TCRdb fed the 5' RACE reads into MiXCR, producing one record per CDR3 protein. This table holds under 1 million distinct CDR3 sequences, more than 9% found once. A further study also used this sample, focusing on yellow fever vaccine responses in identical twins.

The sample consisted of PBMCs. The receptor comes from a woman aged 18 to 35 in good health. The V call is TRBV5-5, the J call TRBJ1-4; D unresolved. The CDR3 sequence: CASSIDPTNEKLFF. The CDR3 DNA is TGTGCCAGCAGCATAGACCCAACTAATGAAAAACTGTTTTTT.